The clone carrying this T cell receptor beta chain was seen a few times. The record originates from a study of blood T cell repertoires in COVID-19. Libraries were prepared by immunoSEQ multiplex PCR; TCRdb keeps only in-frame clonotypes and omits some of them. Of about 190,000 clones in the sample, more than 60% were seen once. The V gene's germline CDR1 is SNHLY and CDR2 FYNNEI. The CDR3 extends over 12 amino acids. V was trimmed by 6 bases and J by 4 bases, leaving 9 bases between them. The J gene is TRBJ2-5, the V gene TRBV2, with TRBD2 as a possible D gene (6 bases). The TCR comes from a woman between 45 and 65 years old with acute or convalescent COVID-19. Input material: peripheral blood. The CDR3 protein is CASRGGSETQYF. The CDR3 DNA reads as TGTGCCAGCAGGGGGGGTTCAGAGACCCAGTACTTC.